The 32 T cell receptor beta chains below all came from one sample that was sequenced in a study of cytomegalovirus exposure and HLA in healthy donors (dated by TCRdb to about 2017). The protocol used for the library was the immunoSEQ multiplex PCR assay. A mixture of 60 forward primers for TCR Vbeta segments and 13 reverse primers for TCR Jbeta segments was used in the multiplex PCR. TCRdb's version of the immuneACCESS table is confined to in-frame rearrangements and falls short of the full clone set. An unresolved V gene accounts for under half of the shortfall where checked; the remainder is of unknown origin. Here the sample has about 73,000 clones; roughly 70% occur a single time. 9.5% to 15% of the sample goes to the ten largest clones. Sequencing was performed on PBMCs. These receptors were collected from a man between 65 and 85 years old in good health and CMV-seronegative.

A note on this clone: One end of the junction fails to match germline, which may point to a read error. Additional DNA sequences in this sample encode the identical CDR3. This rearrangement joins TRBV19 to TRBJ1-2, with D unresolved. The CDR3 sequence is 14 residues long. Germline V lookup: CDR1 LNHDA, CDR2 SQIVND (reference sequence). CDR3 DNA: TGTGCCAGCAGTATAGGCGGGAAGAACTATGGCTACACCTTC. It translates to CASSIGGKNYGYTF.

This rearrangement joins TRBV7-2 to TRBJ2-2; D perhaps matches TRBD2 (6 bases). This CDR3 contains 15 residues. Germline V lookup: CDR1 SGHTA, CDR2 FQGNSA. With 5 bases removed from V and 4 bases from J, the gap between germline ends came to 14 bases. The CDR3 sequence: CASSPGRRGTGELFF. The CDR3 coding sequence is TGTGCCAGCAGCCCAGGACGGAGGGGCACCGGGGAGCTGTTTTTT.

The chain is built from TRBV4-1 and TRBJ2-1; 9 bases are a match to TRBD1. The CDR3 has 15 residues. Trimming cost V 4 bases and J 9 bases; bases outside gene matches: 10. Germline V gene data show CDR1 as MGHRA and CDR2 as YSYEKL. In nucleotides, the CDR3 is TGCGCCAGCAGCCGGCTGGACAGGGGATCCAGTGAGCAGTTCTTC. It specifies CASSRLDRGSSEQFF.

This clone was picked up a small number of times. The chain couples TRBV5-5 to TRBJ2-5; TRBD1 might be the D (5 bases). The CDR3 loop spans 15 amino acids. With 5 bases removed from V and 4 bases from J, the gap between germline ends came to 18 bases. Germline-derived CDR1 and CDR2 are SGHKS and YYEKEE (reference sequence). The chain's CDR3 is CASRSGPGMVETQYF. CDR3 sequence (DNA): TGTGCCAGCAGATCGGGCCCAGGGATGGTAGAGACCCAGTACTTC.

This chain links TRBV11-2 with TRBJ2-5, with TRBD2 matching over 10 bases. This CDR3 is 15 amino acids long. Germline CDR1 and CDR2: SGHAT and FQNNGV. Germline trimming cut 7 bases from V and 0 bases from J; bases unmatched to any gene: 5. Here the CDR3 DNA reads TGTGCCAGCAAGAGGCTAGCGGGGGACCAAGAGACCCAGTACTTC. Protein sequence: CASKRLAGDQETQYF.

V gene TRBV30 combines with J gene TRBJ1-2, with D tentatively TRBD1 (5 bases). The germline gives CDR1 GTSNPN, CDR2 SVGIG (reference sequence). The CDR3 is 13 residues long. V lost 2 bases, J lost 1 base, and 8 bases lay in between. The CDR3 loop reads CAWSFQGNYGYTF. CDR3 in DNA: TGTGCCTGGAGTTTCCAGGGTAACTATGGCTACACCTTC.

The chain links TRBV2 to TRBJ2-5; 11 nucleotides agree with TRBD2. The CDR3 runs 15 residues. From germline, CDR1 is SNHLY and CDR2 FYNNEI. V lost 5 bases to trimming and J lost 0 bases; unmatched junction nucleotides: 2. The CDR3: CASSLAGGYQETQYF. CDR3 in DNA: TGTGCCAGCAGTTTAGCGGGGGGGTACCAAGAGACCCAGTACTTC.

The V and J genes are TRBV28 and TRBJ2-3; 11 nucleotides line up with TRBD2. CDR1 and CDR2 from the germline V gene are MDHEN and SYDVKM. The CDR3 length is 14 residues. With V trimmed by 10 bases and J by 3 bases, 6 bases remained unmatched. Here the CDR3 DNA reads TGTGCCACCGGAACTAGCGGGGGAACAGATACGCAGTATTTT. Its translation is CATGTSGGTDTQYF.

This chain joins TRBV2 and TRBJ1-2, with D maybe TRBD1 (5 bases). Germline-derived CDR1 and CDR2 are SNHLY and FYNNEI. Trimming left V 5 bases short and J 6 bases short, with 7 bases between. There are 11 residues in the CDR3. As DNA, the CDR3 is TGTGCCAGCAGTAGGGGCGATGGCTACACCTTC. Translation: CASSRGDGYTF.

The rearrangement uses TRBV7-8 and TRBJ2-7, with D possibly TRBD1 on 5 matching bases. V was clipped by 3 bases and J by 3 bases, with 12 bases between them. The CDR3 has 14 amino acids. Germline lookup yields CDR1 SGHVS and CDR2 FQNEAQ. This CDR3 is CASSLTVIGYEQYF. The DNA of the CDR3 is TGTGCCAGCAGCTTGACAGTAATCGGCTACGAGCAGTACTTC.

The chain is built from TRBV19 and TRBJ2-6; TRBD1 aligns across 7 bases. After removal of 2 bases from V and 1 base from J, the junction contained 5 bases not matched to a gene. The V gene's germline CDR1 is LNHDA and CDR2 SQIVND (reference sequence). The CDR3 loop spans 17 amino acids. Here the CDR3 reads CASSIQGVKSGANVLTF. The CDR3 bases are TGTGCCAGTAGTATACAGGGGGTTAAATCTGGGGCCAACGTCCTGACTTTC.

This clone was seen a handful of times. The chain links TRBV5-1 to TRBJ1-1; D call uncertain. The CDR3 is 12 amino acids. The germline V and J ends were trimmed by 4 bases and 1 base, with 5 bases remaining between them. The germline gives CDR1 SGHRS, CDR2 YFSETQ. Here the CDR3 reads CASSQSNTEAFF. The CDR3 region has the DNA TGCGCCAGCAGCCAATCGAACACTGAAGCTTTCTTT.

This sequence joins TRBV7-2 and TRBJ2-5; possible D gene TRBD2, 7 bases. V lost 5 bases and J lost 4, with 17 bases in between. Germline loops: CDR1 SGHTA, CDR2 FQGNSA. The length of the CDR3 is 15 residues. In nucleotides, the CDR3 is TGTGCCAGCAGCAATACCGGGGGGCCGGGAGAGACCCAGTACTTC. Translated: CASSNTGGPGETQYF.

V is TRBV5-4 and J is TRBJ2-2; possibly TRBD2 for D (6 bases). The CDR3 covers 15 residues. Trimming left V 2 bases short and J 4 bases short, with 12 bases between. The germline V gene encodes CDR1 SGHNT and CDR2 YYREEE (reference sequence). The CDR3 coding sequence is TGTGCCAGCAGCTTCGGCCTAGCGAGCACCGGGGAGCTGTTTTTT. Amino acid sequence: CASSFGLASTGELFF.

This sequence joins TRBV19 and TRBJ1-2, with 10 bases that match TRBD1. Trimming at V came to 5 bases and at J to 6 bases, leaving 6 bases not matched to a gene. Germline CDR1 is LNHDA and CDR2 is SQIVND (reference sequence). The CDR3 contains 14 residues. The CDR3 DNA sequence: TGTGCCAGTAGTTTAGCCGGGACAGGGGATGGCTACACCTTC. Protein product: CASSLAGTGDGYTF.

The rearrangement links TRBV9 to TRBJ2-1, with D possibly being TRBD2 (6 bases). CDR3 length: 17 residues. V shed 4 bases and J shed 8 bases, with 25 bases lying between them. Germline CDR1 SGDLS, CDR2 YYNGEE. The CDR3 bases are TGTGCCAGCAGCCTCCGAGGCGGGACTCTCACCCCCCATGAGCAGTTCTTC. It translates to CASSLRGGTLTPHEQFF.

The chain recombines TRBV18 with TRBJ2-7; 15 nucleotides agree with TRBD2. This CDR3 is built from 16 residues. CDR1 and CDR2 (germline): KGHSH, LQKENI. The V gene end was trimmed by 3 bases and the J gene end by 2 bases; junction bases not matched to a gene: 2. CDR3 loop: CASSPRTSGGAYEQYF. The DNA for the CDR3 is TGTGCCAGCTCACCTCGGACTAGCGGGGGGGCCTACGAGCAGTACTTC. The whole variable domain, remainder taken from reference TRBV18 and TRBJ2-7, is NAGVMQNPRHLVRRRGQEARLRCSPMKGHSHVYWYRQLPEEGLKFMVYLQKENIIDESGMPKERFSAEFPKEGPSILRIQQVVRGDSAAYFCASSPRTSGGAYEQYFGPGTRLTVT.

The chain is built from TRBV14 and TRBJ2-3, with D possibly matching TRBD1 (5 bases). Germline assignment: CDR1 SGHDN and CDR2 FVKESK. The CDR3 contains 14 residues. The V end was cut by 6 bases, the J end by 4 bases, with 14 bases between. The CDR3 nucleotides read TGTGCCAGCAGGAAGCAGGGAAGGGCAGATACGCAGTATTTT. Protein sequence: CASRKQGRADTQYF.

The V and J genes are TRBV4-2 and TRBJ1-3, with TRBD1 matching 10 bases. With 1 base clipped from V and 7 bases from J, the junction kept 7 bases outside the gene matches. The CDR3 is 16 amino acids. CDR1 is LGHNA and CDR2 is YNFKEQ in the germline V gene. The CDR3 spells CASSQGSGQGWNTIYF. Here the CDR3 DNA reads TGTGCCAGCAGCCAAGGGTCGGGACAGGGGTGGAACACCATATATTTT.

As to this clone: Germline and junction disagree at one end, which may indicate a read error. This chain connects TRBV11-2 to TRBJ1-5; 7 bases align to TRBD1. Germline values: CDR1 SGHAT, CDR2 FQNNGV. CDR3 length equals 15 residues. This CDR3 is CASSPGQYSNQPRHF. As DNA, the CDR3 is TGTGCCAGCAGCCCGGGACAGTATAGCAATCAGCCCCGGCATTTT.

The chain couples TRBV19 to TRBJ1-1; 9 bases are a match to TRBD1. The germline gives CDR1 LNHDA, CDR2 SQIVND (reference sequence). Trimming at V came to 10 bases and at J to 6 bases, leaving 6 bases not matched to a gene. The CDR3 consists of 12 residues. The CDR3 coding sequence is TGTGCCACTGACAGGGGGGCGGCTGAAGCTTTCTTT. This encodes CATDRGAAEAFF.

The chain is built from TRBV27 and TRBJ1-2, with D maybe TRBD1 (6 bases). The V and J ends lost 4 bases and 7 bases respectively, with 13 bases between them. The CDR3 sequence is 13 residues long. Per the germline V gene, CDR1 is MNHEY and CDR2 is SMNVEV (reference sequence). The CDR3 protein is CASSSDSTSGYTF. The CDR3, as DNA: TGTGCCAGCAGTTCGGACAGTACCTCTGGCTACACCTTC.

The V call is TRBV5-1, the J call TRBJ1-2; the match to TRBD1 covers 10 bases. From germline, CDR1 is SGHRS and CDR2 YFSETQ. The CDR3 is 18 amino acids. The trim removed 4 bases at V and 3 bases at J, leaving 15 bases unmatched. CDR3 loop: CASSVSPGQGTTDYGYTF. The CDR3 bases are TGCGCCAGCAGCGTCAGCCCGGGACAGGGGACGACCGACTATGGCTACACCTTC.

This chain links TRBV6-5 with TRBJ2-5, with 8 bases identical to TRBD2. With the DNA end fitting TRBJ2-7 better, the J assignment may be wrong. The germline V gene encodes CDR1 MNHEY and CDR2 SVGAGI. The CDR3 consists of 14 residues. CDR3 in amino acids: CASRQAGANYEQYF. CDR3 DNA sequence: TGTGCCAGCAGGCAAGCGGGGGCCAACTACGAGCAGTACTTC.

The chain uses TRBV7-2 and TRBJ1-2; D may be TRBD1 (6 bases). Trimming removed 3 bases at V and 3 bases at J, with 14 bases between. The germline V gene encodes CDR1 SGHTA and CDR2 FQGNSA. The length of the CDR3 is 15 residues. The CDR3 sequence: CASSLGTGLDYGYTF. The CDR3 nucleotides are TGTGCCAGCAGCTTGGGCACAGGGTTGGACTATGGCTACACCTTC.

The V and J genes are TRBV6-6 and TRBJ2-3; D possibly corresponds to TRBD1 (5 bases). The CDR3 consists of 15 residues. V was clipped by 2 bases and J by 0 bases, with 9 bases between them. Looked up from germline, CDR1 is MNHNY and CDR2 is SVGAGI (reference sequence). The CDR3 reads CASSYGQPSTDTQYF. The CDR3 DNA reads TGTGCCAGCAGTTACGGACAACCTAGCACAGATACGCAGTATTTT.

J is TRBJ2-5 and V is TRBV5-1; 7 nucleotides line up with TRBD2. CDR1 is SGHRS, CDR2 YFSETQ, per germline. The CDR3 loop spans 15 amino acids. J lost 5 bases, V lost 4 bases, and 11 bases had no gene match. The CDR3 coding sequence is TGCGCCAGCAGCCCGCCGGTGGGGGGAGGGGAGACCCAGTACTTC. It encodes CASSPPVGGGETQYF.

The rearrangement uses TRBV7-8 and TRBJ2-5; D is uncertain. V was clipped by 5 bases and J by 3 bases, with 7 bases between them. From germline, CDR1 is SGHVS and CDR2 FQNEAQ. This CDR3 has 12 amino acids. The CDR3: CASSPVEETQYF. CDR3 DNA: TGTGCCAGCAGCCCGGTGGAAGAGACCCAGTACTTC.

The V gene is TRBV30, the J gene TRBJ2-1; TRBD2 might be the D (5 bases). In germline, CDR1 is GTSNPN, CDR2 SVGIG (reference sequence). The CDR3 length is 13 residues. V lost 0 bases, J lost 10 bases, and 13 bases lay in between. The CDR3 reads CAWSVGPRREQFF. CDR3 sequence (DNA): TGTGCCTGGAGTGTTGGGCCAAGGAGGGAGCAGTTCTTC. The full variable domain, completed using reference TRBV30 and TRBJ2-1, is SQTIHQWPATLVQPVGSPLSLECTVEGTSNPNLYWYRQAAGRGLQLLFYSVGIGQISSEVPQNLSASRPQDRQFILSSKKLLLSDSGFYLCAWSVGPRREQFFGPGTRLTVL.

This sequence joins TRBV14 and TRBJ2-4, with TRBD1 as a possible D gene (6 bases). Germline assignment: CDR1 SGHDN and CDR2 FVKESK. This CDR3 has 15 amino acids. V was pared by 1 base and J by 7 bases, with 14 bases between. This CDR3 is CASSQAMGRGNIQYF. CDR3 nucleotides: TGTGCCAGCAGCCAAGCGATGGGAAGGGGGAACATTCAGTACTTC.

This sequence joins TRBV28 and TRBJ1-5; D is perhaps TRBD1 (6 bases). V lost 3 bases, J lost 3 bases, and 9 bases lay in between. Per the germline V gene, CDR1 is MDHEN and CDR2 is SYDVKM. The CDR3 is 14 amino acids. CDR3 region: CASSLYRANQPQHF. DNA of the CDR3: TGTGCCAGCAGTTTGTACAGGGCCAATCAGCCCCAGCATTTT.

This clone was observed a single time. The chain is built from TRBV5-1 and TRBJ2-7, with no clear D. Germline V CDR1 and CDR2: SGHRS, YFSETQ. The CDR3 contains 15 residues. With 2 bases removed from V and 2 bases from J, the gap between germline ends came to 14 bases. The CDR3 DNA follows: TGCGCCAGCAGCTTATCAGGAAGGCAAACCTACGAGCAGTACTTC. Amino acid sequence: CASSLSGRQTYEQYF.